The T cell receptor beta chain under discussion was sequenced for a study of blood T cell repertoires in COVID-19. Study-wide context: The samples span acute and convalescent COVID-19 from the United States, Italy and Spain. The analysed material was cDNA or gDNA that came from T cells, B-cell-depleted T cells, or PBMCs.

Study processing details: Reference gene primer amplification gave nucleated cell count estimates. Profiled with immunoSEQ multiplex PCR; TCRdb holds only in-frame clones, not every one. Clone size and V and J calls were adopted from that table, with D and trimming inferred from the DNA. The sample records about 210,000 clones, around 80% being singletons. J gave up 4 bases and V 3 bases, and 7 bases lay outside the gene matches. The germline V gene has CDR1 SGDLS and CDR2 YYNGEE. The CDR3 runs to 16 residues. The sample taken for sequencing was peripheral blood. The chain recombines TRBV9 with TRBJ2-1; TRBD1 aligns across 10 bases. The sequence derives from a man aged 35 to 55 who had recovered from COVID-19. The CDR3 region has the DNA TGTGCCAGCAGCGCCGACAGGGACAGGGGTTACAATGAGCAGTTCTTC. It encodes CASSADRDRGYNEQFF.